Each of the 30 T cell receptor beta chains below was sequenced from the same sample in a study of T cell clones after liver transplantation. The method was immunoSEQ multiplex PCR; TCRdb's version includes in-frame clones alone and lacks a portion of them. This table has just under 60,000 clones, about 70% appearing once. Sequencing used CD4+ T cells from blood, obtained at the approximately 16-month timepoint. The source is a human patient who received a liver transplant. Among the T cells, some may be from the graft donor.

In DNA, the CDR3 is TGCAGCGTGGAGACAGGGGCGGGGGGGGAAGAGCAGTTCTTC. It is translated as CSVETGAGGEEQFF. This sequence joins TRBV29-1 and TRBJ2-1; possible D gene TRBD2, 9 bases. The length of the CDR3 is 14 residues. Germline V gives CDR1 SQVTM, CDR2 ANQGSEA. Trimming stripped 6 bases from V and 10 bases from J, with 22 bases between.

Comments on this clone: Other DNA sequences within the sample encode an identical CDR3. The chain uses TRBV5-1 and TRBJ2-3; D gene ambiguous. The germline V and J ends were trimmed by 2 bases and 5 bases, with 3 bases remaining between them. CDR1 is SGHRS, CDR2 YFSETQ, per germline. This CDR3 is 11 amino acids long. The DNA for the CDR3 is TGCGCCAGCAGCTTACAAGATACGCAGTATTTT. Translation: CASSLQDTQYF.

The CDR3 DNA reads TGTGCCAGCAGTCGACAGGGGGCCTCCTACGAGCAGTACTTC. Translated: CASSRQGASYEQYF. V gene TRBV28 combines with J gene TRBJ2-7; 10 nucleotides agree with TRBD1. Trimming cost V 5 bases and J 0 bases; bases outside gene matches: 1. The CDR3 length is 14 residues. CDR1 is MDHEN and CDR2 is SYDVKM in the germline V gene.

The CDR3 here is CASSLDNPNYEQYF. DNA for the CDR3: TGCGCCAGCAGCTTGGACAACCCGAACTACGAGCAGTACTTC. The gene calls are TRBV5-1 and TRBJ2-7, with unresolved D. Trimming cost V 0 bases and J 3 bases, with 10 bases left between them. Germline loops: CDR1 SGHRS, CDR2 YFSETQ. CDR3 length equals 14 residues.

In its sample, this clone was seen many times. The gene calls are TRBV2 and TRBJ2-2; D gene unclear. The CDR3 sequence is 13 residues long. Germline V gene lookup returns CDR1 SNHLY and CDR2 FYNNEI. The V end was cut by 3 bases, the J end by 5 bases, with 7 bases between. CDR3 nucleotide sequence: TGTGCCAGCAGTGATGATGGGACCGGGGAGCTGTTTTTT. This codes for CASSDDGTGELFF.

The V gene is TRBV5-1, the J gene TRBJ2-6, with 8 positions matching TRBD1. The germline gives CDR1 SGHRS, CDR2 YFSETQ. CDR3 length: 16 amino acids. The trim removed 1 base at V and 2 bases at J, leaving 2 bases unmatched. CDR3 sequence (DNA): TGCGCCAGCAGCTTGACACAGGGGGCTGGGGCCAACGTCCTGACTTTC. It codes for CASSLTQGAGANVLTF. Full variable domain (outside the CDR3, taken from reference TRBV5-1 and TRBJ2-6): KAGVTQTPRYLIKTRGQQVTLSCSPISGHRSVSWYQQTPGQGLQFLFEYFSETQRNKGNFPGRFSGRQFSNSRSEMNVSTLELGDSALYLCASSLTQGAGANVLTFGAGSRLTVL.

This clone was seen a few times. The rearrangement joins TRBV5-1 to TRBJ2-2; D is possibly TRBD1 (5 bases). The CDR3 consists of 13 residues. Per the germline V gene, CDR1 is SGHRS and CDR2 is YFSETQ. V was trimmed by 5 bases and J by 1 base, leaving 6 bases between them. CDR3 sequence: CASRDRNTGELFF. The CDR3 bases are TGCGCCAGCAGAGACAGGAACACCGGGGAGCTGTTTTTT.

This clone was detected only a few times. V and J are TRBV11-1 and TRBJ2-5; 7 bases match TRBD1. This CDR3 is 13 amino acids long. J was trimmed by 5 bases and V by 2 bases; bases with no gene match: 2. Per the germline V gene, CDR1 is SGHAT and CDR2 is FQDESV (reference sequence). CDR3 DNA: TGTGCCAGCAGCTTAAGGGGGCGCGAGACCCAGTACTTC. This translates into CASSLRGRETQYF. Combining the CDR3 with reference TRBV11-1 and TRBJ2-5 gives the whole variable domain EAEVAQSPRYKITEKSQAVAFWCDPISGHATLYWYRQILGQGPELLVQFQDESVVDDSQLPKDRFSAERLKGVDSTLKIQPAELGDSAMYLCASSLRGRETQYFGPGTRLLVL.

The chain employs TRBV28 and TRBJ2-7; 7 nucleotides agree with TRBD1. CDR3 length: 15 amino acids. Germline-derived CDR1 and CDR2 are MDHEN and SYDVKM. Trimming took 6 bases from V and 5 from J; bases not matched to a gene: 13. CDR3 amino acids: CASSPRTGVRDEQYF. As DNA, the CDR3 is TGTGCCAGCAGCCCCCGAACAGGGGTCAGGGACGAGCAGTACTTC.

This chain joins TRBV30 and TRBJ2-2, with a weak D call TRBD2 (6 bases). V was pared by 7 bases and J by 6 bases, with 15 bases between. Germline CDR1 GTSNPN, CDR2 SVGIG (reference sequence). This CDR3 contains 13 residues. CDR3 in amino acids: CAFGGVRAGELFF. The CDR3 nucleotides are TGTGCCTTCGGGGGAGTAAGGGCCGGGGAGCTGTTTTTT.

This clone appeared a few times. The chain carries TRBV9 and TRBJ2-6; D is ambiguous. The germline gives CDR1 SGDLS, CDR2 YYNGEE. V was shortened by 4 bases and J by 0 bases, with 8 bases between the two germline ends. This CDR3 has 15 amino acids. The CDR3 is CASSTSLSGANVLTF. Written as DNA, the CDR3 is TGTGCCAGCAGCACGTCGCTCTCTGGGGCCAACGTCCTGACTTTC.

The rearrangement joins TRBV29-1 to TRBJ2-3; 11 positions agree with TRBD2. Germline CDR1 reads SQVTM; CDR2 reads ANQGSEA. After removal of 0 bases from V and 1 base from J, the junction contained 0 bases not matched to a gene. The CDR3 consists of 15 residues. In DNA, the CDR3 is TGCAGCGTTGAAGAACTAGCGGGGGGCACAGATACGCAGTATTTT. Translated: CSVEELAGGTDTQYF.

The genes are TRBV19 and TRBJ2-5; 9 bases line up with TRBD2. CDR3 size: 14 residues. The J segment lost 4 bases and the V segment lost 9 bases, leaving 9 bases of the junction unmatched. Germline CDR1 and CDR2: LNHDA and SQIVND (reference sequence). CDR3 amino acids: CASRTSDTRETQYF. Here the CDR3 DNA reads TGTGCCAGCCGGACTAGCGACACTCGAGAGACCCAGTACTTC.

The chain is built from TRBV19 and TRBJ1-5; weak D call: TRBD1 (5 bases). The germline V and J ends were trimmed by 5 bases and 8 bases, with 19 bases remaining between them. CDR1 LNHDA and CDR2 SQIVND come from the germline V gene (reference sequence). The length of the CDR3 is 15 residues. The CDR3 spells CASSLKWGSIEPQHF. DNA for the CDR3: TGTGCCAGTAGTCTGAAGTGGGGGTCGATTGAGCCCCAGCATTTT.

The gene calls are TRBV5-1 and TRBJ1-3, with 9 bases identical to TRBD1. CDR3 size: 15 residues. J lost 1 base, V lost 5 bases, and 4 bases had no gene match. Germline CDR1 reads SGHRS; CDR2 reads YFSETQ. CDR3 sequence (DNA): TGCGCCAGCAGGCCCGGGACAGGGTCTGGAAACACCATATATTTT. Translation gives CASRPGTGSGNTIYF.

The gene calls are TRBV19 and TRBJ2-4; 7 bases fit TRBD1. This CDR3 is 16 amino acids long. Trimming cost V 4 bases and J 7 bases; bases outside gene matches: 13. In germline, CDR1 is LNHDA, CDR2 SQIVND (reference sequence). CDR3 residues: CASSTSAGTAGNIQYF. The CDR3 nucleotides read TGTGCCAGTAGTACCTCGGCCGGGACAGCCGGTAACATTCAGTACTTC.

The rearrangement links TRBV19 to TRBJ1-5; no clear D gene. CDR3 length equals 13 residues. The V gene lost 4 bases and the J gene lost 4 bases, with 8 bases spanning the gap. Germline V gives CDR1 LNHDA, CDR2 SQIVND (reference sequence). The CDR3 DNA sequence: TGTGCCAGTAGTAGGGAAAGTAATCAGCCCCAGCATTTT. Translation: CASSRESNQPQHF.

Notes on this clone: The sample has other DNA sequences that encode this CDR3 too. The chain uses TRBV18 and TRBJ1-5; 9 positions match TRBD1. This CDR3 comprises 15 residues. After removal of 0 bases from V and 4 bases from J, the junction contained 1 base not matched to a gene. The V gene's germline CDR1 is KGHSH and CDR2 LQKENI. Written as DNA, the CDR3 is TGTGCCAGCTCACCACCGGGACAGGGAAATCAGCCCCAGCATTTT. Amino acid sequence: CASSPPGQGNQPQHF.

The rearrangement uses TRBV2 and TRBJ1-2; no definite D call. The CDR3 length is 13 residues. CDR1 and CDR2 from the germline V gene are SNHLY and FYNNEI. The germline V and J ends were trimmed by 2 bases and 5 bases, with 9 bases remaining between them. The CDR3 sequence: CASSEMAPYGYTF. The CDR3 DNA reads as TGTGCCAGCAGTGAAATGGCACCATATGGCTACACCTTC.

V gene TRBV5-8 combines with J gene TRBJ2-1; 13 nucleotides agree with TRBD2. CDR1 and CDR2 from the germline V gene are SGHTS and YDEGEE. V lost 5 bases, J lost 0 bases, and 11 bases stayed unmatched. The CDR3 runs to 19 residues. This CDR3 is CASRFTALAGGSSYNEQFF. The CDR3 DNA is TGTGCCAGCAGGTTTACGGCACTAGCGGGAGGGAGCTCCTACAATGAGCAGTTCTTC.

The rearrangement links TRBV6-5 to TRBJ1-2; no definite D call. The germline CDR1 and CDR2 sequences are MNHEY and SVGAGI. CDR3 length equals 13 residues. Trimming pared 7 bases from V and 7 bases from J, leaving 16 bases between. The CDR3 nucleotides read TGTGCCAGCAAACGAAAGGGCGCGGGTGGCTACACCTTC. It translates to CASKRKGAGGYTF.

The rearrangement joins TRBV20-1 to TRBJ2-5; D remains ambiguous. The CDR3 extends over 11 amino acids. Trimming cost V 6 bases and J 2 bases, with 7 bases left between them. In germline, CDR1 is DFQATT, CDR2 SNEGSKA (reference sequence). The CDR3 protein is CSAQNQETQYF. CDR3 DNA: TGCAGTGCACAGAATCAAGAGACCCAGTACTTC.

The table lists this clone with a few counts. CDR3 sequence: CASSQDPGGAGKTQYF. CDR3 in DNA: TGTGCCAGCAGCCAAGATCCCGGGGGGGCTGGAAAGACCCAGTACTTC. The chain links TRBV14 to TRBJ2-5; 8 bases align to TRBD2. There are 16 residues in the CDR3. Trimming removed 0 bases from V and 6 bases from J; junction bases left unmatched: 9. The germline gives CDR1 SGHDN, CDR2 FVKESK.

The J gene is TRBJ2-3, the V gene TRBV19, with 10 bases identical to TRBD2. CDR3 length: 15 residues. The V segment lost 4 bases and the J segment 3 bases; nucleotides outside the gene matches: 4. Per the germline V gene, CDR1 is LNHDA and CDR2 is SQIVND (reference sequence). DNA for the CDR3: TGTGCCAGTAGTAAAGGTAGCGGGGGGACAGATACGCAGTATTTT. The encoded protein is CASSKGSGGTDTQYF.

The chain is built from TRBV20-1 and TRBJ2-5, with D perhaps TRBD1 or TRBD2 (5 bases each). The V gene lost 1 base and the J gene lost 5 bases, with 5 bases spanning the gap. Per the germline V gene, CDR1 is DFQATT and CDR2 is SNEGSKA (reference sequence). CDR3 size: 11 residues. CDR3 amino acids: CSARGGETQYF. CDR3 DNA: TGCAGTGCTAGAGGGGGGGAGACCCAGTACTTC.

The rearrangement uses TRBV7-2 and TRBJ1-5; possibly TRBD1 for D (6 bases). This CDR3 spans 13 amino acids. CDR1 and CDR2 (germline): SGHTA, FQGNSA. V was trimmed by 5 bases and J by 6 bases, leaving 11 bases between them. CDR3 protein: CASSPSGVQPQHF. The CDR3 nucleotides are TGTGCCAGCAGCCCCTCAGGGGTTCAGCCCCAGCATTTT.

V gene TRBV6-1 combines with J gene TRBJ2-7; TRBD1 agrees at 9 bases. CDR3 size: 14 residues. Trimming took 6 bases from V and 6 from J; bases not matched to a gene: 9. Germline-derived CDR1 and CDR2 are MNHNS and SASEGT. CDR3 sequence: CASRERNRGPEQYF. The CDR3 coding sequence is TGTGCCAGCAGGGAAAGGAACAGGGGGCCCGAGCAGTACTTC.

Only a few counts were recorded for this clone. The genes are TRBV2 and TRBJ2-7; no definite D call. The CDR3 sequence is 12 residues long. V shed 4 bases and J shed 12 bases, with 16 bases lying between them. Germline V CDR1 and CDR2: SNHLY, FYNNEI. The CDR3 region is CASSGEVGGPYF. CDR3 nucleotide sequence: TGTGCCAGCAGTGGAGAAGTGGGCGGCCCGTACTTC. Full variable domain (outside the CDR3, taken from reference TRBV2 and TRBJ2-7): EPEVTQTPSHQVTQMGQEVILRCVPISNHLYFYWYRQILGQKVEFLVSFYNNEISEKSEIFDDQFSVERPDGSNFTLKIRSTKLEDSAMYFCASSGEVGGPYFGPGTRLTVT.

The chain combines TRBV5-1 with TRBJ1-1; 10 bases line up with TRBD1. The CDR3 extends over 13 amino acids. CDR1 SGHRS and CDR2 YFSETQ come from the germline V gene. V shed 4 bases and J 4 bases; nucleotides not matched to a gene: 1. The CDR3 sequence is CASSRTGGTEAFF. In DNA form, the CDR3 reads TGCGCCAGCAGCCGGACAGGGGGCACTGAAGCTTTCTTT.

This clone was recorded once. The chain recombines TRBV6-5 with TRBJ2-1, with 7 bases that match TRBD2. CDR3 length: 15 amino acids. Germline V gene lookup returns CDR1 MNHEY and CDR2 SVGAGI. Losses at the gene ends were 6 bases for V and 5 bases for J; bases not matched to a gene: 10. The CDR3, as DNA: TGTGCCAGCAGCCCCTTTGTAGCGGGTAACAATGAGCAGTTCTTC. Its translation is CASSPFVAGNNEQFF.